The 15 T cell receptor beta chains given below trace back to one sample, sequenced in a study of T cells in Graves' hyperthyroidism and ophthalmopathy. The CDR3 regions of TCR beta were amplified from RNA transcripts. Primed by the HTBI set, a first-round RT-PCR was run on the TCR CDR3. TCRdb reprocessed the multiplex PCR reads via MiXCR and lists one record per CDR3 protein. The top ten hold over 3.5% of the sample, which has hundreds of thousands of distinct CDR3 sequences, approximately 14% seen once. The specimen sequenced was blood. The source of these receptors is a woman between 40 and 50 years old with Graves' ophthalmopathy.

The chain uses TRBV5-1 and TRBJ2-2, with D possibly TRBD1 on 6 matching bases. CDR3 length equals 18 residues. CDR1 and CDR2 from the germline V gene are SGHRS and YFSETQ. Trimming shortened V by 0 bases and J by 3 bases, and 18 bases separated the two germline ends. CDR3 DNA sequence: TGCGCCAGCAGCTTGGAGGGGGAGAGGAGCGCGGACACCGGGGAGCTGTTTTTT. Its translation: CASSLEGERSADTGELFF.

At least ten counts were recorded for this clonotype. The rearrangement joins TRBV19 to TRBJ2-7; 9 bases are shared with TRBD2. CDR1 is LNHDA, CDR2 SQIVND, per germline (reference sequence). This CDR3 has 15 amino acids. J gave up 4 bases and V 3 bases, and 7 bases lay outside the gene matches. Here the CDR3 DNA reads TGTGCCAGTAGTATCGGAACTAGCGGGCTATACGAGCAGTACTTC. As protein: CASSIGTSGLYEQYF.

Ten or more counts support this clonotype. CDR3 protein: CASGLSGVYGYTF. The CDR3 DNA is TGTGCTAGTGGTTTGTCGGGGGTCTATGGCTACACCTTC. The chain combines TRBV12-5 with TRBJ1-2, with D maybe TRBD1 (5 bases). Trimming shortened V by 2 bases and J by 4 bases, and 8 bases separated the two germline ends. The CDR3 has 13 amino acids. Germline CDR1 is LGHNT and CDR2 is FRNRAP.

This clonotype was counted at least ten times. The CDR3 sequence is CASNLGQGTGELFF. The CDR3 nucleotides read TGTGCCAGCAACCTGGGCCAGGGCACCGGGGAGCTGTTTTTT. The chain joins TRBV6-2 or TRBV6-3 to TRBJ2-2, with D possibly being TRBD1 (5 bases). Germline V gene sequence: CDR1 MNHEY, CDR2 SVGEGT. V was cut by 7 bases and J by 4 bases, with 13 bases left in between. This CDR3 is 14 amino acids long.

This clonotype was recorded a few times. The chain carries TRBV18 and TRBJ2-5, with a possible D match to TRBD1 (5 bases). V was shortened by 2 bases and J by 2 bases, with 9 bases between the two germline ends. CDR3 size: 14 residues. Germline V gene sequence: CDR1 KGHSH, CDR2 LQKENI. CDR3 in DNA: TGTGCCAGCTCACCATCCGACAGTCAAGAGACCCAGTACTTC. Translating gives CASSPSDSQETQYF. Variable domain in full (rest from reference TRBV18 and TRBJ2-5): NAGVMQNPRHLVRRRGQEARLRCSPMKGHSHVYWYRQLPEEGLKFMVYLQKENIIDESGMPKERFSAEFPKEGPSILRIQQVVRGDSAAYFCASSPSDSQETQYFGPGTRLLVL.

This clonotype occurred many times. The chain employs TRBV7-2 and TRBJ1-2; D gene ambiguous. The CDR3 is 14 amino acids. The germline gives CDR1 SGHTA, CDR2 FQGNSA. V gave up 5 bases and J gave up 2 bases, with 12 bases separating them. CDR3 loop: CASSPLSPNYGYTF. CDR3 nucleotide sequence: TGTGCCAGCAGCCCCCTCAGTCCCAACTATGGCTACACCTTC.

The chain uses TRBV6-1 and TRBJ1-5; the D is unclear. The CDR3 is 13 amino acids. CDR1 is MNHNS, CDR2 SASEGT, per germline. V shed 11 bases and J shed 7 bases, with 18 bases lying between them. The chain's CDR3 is CAGSINRDQPQHF. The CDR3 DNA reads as TGTGCCGGGTCTATTAATCGCGACCAGCCCCAGCATTTT.

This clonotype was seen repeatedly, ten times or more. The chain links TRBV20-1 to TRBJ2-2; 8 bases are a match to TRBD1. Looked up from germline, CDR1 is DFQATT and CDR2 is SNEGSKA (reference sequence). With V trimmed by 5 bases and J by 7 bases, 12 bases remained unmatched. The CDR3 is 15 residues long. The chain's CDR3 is CSASKPTGGGGELFF. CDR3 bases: TGCAGTGCTTCAAAGCCCACAGGGGGTGGCGGGGAGCTGTTTTTT.

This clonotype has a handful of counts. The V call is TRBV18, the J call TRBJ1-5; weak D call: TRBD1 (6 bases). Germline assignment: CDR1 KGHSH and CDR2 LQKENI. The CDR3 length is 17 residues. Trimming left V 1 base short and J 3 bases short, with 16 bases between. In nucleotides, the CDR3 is TGTGCCAGCTCACCACAGGGGGGGCCCAACACCAATCAGCCCCAGCATTTT. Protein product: CASSPQGGPNTNQPQHF. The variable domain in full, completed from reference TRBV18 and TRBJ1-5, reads NAGVMQNPRHLVRRRGQEARLRCSPMKGHSHVYWYRQLPEEGLKFMVYLQKENIIDESGMPKERFSAEFPKEGPSILRIQQVVRGDSAAYFCASSPQGGPNTNQPQHFGDGTRLSIL.

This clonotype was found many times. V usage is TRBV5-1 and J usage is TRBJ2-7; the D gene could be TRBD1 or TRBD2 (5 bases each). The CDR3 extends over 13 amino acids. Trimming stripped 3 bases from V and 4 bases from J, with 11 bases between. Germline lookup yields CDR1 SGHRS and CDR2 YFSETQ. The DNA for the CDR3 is TGCGCCAGCAGCTGGGACGGAGGATACGAGCAGTACTTC. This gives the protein CASSWDGGYEQYF.

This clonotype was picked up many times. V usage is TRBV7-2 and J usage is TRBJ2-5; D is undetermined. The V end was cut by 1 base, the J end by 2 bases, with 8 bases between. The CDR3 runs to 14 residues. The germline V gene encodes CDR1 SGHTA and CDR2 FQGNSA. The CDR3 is CASSLGYRQETQYF. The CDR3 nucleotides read TGTGCCAGCAGCTTAGGCTACCGTCAAGAGACCCAGTACTTC.

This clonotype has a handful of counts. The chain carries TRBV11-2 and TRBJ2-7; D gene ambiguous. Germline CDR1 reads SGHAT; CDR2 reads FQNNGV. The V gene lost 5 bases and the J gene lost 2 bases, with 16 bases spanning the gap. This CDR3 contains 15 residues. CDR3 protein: CASSPSRRLTYEQYF. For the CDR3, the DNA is TGTGCCAGCAGCCCATCTCGCAGGTTGACCTACGAGCAGTACTTC.

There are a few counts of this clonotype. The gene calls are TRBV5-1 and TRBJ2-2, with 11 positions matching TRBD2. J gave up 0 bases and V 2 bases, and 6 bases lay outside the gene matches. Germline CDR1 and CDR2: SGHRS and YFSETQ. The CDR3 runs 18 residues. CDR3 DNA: TGCGCCAGCAGCTTCTTTCCTAGCGGGAGGCCGAACACCGGGGAGCTGTTTTTT. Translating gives CASSFFPSGRPNTGELFF.

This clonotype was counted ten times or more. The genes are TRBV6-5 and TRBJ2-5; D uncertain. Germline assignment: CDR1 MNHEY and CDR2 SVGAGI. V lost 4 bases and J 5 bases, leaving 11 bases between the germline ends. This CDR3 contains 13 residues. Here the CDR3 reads CASSSWGRETQYF. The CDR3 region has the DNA TGTGCCAGCAGTTCATGGGGAAGGGAGACCCAGTACTTC.

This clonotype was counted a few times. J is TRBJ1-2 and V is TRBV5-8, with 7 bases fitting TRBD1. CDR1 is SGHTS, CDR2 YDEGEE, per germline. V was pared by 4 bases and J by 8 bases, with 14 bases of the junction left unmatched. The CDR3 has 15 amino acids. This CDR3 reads CASSQSDRAVRGYTF. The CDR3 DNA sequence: TGTGCCAGCAGCCAATCAGACAGGGCTGTGCGGGGCTACACCTTC.